Listed here are 27 T cell receptor beta chains from one sample, sequenced in a study of CD8+ T cells in alopecia areata (dated by TCRdb to between 2017 and 2018). The library was obtained by the immunoSEQ multiplex PCR assay. To provide template for TCR sequencing, every sample had RNA extracted and reverse transcribed into cDNA. TCRdb stores this immuneACCESS table with in-frame sequences only. Part of the clones is absent; in the studies checked, under half of the shortfall reflects unresolved V genes, and no reason is known for the rest. Within this sample are around 270,000 clones, with 58% of them counted one time only. Together, the top ten hold approximately 2% of the sample. The time point label of this sample denotes: 24 weeks on oral tofacitinib. Per the publication, the treatment or condition label means: oral pan-JAK inhibitor, 5-10 mg twice daily. The starting material was CD4+ T cells sorted from blood, obtained at week 24, from a patient treated with tofacitinib. The origin of the receptors is a human donor with alopecia areata.

The CDR3 DNA sequence: TGTGCCAGCAGCCCTAATGACAGGCAAGAGACCCAGTACTTC. This sequence encodes CASSPNDRQETQYF. The chain uses TRBV28 and TRBJ2-5, with D possibly being TRBD1 (6 bases). Trimming removed 6 bases from V and 2 bases from J, with 13 bases in between. CDR3 length: 14 amino acids. From germline, CDR1 is MDHEN and CDR2 SYDVKM.

The V call is TRBV5-4, the J call TRBJ1-1; tentatively, D is TRBD1 (6 bases). V was cut by 2 bases and J by 7 bases, with 18 bases left in between. Germline CDR1 is SGHNT and CDR2 is YYREEE (reference sequence). This CDR3 contains 15 residues. CDR3 bases: TGTGCCAGCAGCTTTGGGGGGGGCATACAGGGTGAAGCTTTCTTT. It is translated as CASSFGGGIQGEAFF.

This clone has only one observation. This chain joins TRBV5-1 and TRBJ2-5; tentatively, D is TRBD2 (5 bases). CDR1 and CDR2 from the germline V gene are SGHRS and YFSETQ. This CDR3 region has 14 residues. V was cut by 1 base and J by 4 bases, with 11 bases left in between. The CDR3 DNA reads TGCGCCAGCAGCTTGAAGGACTCACGAGAGACCCAGTACTTC. Protein sequence: CASSLKDSRETQYF.

The chain uses TRBV23-1 and TRBJ2-1, with 14 bases fitting TRBD2. TRBV23-1 carries the ORF label, with uncertain function. This CDR3 comprises 16 residues. Trimming cost V 1 base and J 9 bases; bases outside gene matches: 5. In DNA form, the CDR3 reads TGCGCCAGCAGTCAATATGGGACTAGCGGGGGAGCTGAGCAGTTCTTC. Translation gives CASSQYGTSGGAEQFF.

V and J are TRBV18 and TRBJ1-5; 12 bases are a match to TRBD1. CDR1 is KGHSH, CDR2 LQKENI, per germline. The CDR3 covers 17 residues. The junction had 5 bases not matched to a gene; V was cut back by 3 bases and J by 2 bases. CDR3 DNA: TGTGCCAGCTCACCGGGACAGGGGGCGCGAGGCAATCAGCCCCAGCATTTT. It encodes CASSPGQGARGNQPQHF.

On this clone itself: Other DNA sequences in this specimen translate into the identical CDR3. This CDR3 reads CSVGTQETQYF. The CDR3 bases are TGCAGCGTTGGGACCCAAGAGACCCAGTACTTC. This chain links TRBV29-1 with TRBJ2-5; D ambiguous. The germline V gene has CDR1 SQVTM and CDR2 ANQGSEA. Trimming removed 4 bases at V and 1 base at J, with 4 bases between. This CDR3 has 11 amino acids.

The chain uses TRBV5-1 and TRBJ1-5, with D maybe TRBD1 (5 bases). The germline V gene has CDR1 SGHRS and CDR2 YFSETQ. V was trimmed by 1 base and J by 3 bases, leaving 8 bases between them. The CDR3 has 14 residues. The CDR3 nucleotides read TGCGCCAGCAGCTTGTGGGGGGACAATCAGCCCCAGCATTTT. This encodes CASSLWGDNQPQHF.

The chain joins TRBV6-5 to TRBJ1-1; unclear D gene. V lost 4 bases to trimming and J lost 1 base, with 13 bases between them. Germline V gene data show CDR1 as MNHEY and CDR2 as SVGAGI. This CDR3 has 15 residues. CDR3 protein: CASSSHGNANTEAFF. CDR3 coding DNA: TGTGCCAGCAGTTCCCACGGGAACGCGAACACTGAAGCTTTCTTT.

V and J are TRBV9 and TRBJ2-6; D is unresolved. The CDR3 is made up of 18 amino acids. Trimming stripped 0 bases from V and 4 bases from J, with 17 bases between. Germline CDR1 is SGDLS and CDR2 is YYNGEE. The CDR3 bases are TGTGCCAGCAGCGTAGATCTGGGCCCCCCGGTAGGGGCCAACGTCCTGACTTTC. Encoded protein: CASSVDLGPPVGANVLTF.

The V call is TRBV7-9, the J call TRBJ2-3; D may be TRBD1 (6 bases). The CDR3 loop spans 17 amino acids. Trimming removed 3 bases at V and 2 bases at J, with 18 bases between. Looked up from germline, CDR1 is SEHNR and CDR2 is FQNEAQ (reference sequence). CDR3 protein: CASSFGIEGGSTDTQYF. For the CDR3, the DNA is TGTGCCAGCAGCTTTGGGATCGAAGGGGGATCCACAGATACGCAGTATTTT.

The chain couples TRBV6-5 to TRBJ2-5; 9 bases fit TRBD2. With V trimmed by 6 bases and J by 2 bases, 7 bases remained unmatched. The CDR3 has 15 residues. The germline CDR1 and CDR2 sequences are MNHEY and SVGAGI. The CDR3 region has the DNA TGTGCCAGCAGGGCGACGCTAGCGGGGCAAGAGACCCAGTACTTC. Translated, it gives CASRATLAGQETQYF.

This sequence joins TRBV19 and TRBJ2-2, with D possibly being TRBD2 (6 bases). The CDR3 is 19 amino acids. The ends were cut back, 0 bases at V and 4 bases at J, with 21 bases in the middle. Germline V gene lookup returns CDR1 LNHDA and CDR2 SQIVND (reference sequence). The CDR3 is CASSIDLRGGSEITGELFF. The CDR3 nucleotides read TGTGCCAGTAGTATAGATCTCCGAGGAGGGTCCGAGATCACCGGGGAGCTGTTTTTT.

This sequence joins TRBV2 and TRBJ2-1; 8 bases map to TRBD2. This CDR3 contains 14 residues. Germline V CDR1 and CDR2: SNHLY, FYNNEI. V was clipped by 7 bases and J by 4 bases; unmatched bases: 6. The CDR3 is CASTDREGYNEQFF. The DNA for the CDR3 is TGTGCCAGCACCGACCGGGAGGGGTACAATGAGCAGTTCTTC. The full variable domain, in which reference TRBV2 and TRBJ2-1 provide the parts outside the CDR3, is EPEVTQTPSHQVTQMGQEVILRCVPISNHLYFYWYRQILGQKVEFLVSFYNNEISEKSEIFDDQFSVERPDGSNFTLKIRSTKLEDSAMYFCASTDREGYNEQFFGPGTRLTVL.

This chain connects TRBV20-1 to TRBJ1-1; maybe TRBD1 (5 bases). Germline CDR1 is DFQATT and CDR2 is SNEGSKA (reference sequence). Between the trimmed V and J ends, which lost 6 bases and 6 bases, there was a span of 11 bases. CDR3 length: 11 residues. This chain's CDR3 is CSANRRAEAFF. The CDR3 DNA reads as TGCAGTGCAAACAGGAGGGCTGAAGCTTTCTTT.

This clone was seen a handful of times. This chain links TRBV28 with TRBJ1-3; D is ambiguous. This CDR3 region has 14 residues. The V and J ends lost 7 bases and 1 base respectively, with 11 bases between them. CDR1 and CDR2 from the germline V gene are MDHEN and SYDVKM. The CDR3, as DNA: TGTGCCAGCATAGACGGGAGTTCTGGAAACACCATATATTTT. Translating gives CASIDGSSGNTIYF.

A few counts support this clone. Within the sample, other DNA sequences also encode this same CDR3. The V gene is TRBV29-1, the J gene TRBJ2-5; 8 nucleotides line up with TRBD1. V trimming: 7 bases; J trimming: 2 bases; junction bases outside the gene matches: 3. There are 12 residues in the CDR3. Per germline, CDR1 SQVTM and CDR2 ANQGSEA. CDR3 sequence (DNA): TGCAGCGGCCGGACAGGGCAAGAGACCCAGTACTTC. This encodes CSGRTGQETQYF.

The chain is built from TRBV30 and TRBJ1-2, with 7 positions matching TRBD1. The CDR3 runs 16 residues. Germline V gives CDR1 GTSNPN, CDR2 SVGIG (reference sequence). J gave up 4 bases and V 3 bases, and 14 bases lay outside the gene matches. The CDR3 coding sequence is TGTGCCTGGAGCCCGACAGGGCGGCGGGGAGTCTATGGCTACACCTTC. Its translation: CAWSPTGRRGVYGYTF. Full variable domain (rest looked up from reference TRBV30 and TRBJ1-2): SQTIHQWPATLVQPVGSPLSLECTVEGTSNPNLYWYRQAAGRGLQLLFYSVGIGQISSEVPQNLSASRPQDRQFILSSKKLLLSDSGFYLCAWSPTGRRGVYGYTFGSGTRLTVV.

The V gene is TRBV7-9, the J gene TRBJ1-2, with D tentatively TRBD1 (5 bases). V lost 3 bases and J 7 bases, leaving 18 bases between the germline ends. Germline V CDR1 and CDR2: SEHNR, FQNEAQ (reference sequence). The CDR3 is made up of 15 amino acids. CDR3 sequence: CASSLGPGRAPGYTF. In nucleotides, the CDR3 is TGTGCCAGCAGCTTGGGCCCTGGCAGGGCCCCTGGCTACACCTTC.

The chain combines TRBV28 with TRBJ2-7; TRBD1 matches 9 bases. Per germline, CDR1 MDHEN and CDR2 SYDVKM. This CDR3 comprises 15 residues. Losses at the gene ends were 4 bases for V and 2 bases for J; bases not matched to a gene: 6. The CDR3 DNA sequence: TGTGCCAGCAGTTCGCCGGGACAGGGCCCCTACGAGCAGTACTTC. Encoded protein: CASSSPGQGPYEQYF.

This chain joins TRBV7-2 and TRBJ2-7; unclear D gene. V was shortened by 7 bases and J by 0 bases, with 13 bases between the two germline ends. CDR3 length equals 14 residues. Germline V CDR1 and CDR2: SGHTA, FQGNSA. CDR3: CASTNNGVSYEQYF. DNA of the CDR3: TGTGCCAGCACCAATAATGGGGTCTCCTACGAGCAGTACTTC. Complete variable domain (other parts from reference TRBV7-2 and TRBJ2-7): GAGVSQSPSNKVTEKGKDVELRCDPISGHTALYWYRQSLGQGLEFLIYFQGNSAPDKSGLPSDRFSAERTGGSVSTLTIQRTQQEDSAVYLCASTNNGVSYEQYFGPGTRLTVT.

The chain carries TRBV29-1 and TRBJ2-3; the D gene could be TRBD1 or TRBD2 (5 bases each). The CDR3 is 11 amino acids. V gave up 2 bases and J gave up 10 bases, with 10 bases separating them. Germline V gene data show CDR1 as SQVTM and CDR2 as ANQGSEA. The CDR3 loop is CSVETEGPQYF. CDR3 in DNA: TGCAGCGTTGAAACCGAGGGACCGCAGTATTTT.

The chain couples TRBV27 to TRBJ2-3, with D unclear. Germline CDR1 is MNHEY and CDR2 is SMNVEV (reference sequence). Trimming removed 2 bases from V and 5 bases from J, with 11 bases in between. The CDR3 is made up of 14 amino acids. The DNA of the CDR3 is TGTGCCAGCAGTTTAAAGTTAATTGGAGATACGCAGTATTTT. Translated: CASSLKLIGDTQYF.

The rearrangement joins TRBV7-9 to TRBJ1-1, with D unresolved. Looked up from germline, CDR1 is SEHNR and CDR2 is FQNEAQ (reference sequence). The CDR3 is made up of 13 amino acids. Trimming removed 5 bases from V and 5 bases from J, with 12 bases in between. CDR3 nucleotide sequence: TGTGCCAGCAGCCTCGTCCGGGAGACTGAAGCTTTCTTT. Its translation is CASSLVRETEAFF.

The rearrangement joins TRBV6-4 to TRBJ1-2; D remains unclear. Germline assignment: CDR1 MRHNA and CDR2 SNTAGT. The CDR3 consists of 13 residues. Trimming pared 0 bases from V and 6 bases from J, leaving 8 bases between. CDR3 in amino acids: CASSDSRGNGYTF. DNA for the CDR3: TGTGCCAGCAGTGACTCTCGGGGAAATGGCTACACCTTC.

The chain links TRBV7-2 to TRBJ2-5; tentative D call: TRBD1 (5 bases). Germline V lookup: CDR1 SGHTA, CDR2 FQGNSA. V lost 5 bases and J 4 bases, leaving 11 bases between the germline ends. This CDR3 region has 13 residues. CDR3 residues: CASSPGPGETQYF. CDR3 sequence (DNA): TGTGCCAGCAGCCCAGGGCCCGGAGAGACCCAGTACTTC.

The V and J genes are TRBV4-1 and TRBJ2-1; no definite D call. V lost 1 base to trimming and J lost 6 bases, with 10 bases between them. Germline values: CDR1 MGHRA, CDR2 YSYEKL. CDR3 length equals 14 residues. CDR3 coding DNA: TGCGCCAGCAGCCAAGGGCAAGATTTCAATGAGCAGTTCTTC. Translating gives CASSQGQDFNEQFF.

The chain recombines TRBV5-1 with TRBJ1-6; tentative D call: TRBD1 (6 bases). Trimming stripped 4 bases from V and 8 bases from J, with 10 bases between. The CDR3 covers 13 residues. Germline lookup yields CDR1 SGHRS and CDR2 YFSETQ. CDR3 sequence (DNA): TGCGCCAGCAGCATAAGGACAGATTCACCCCTCCACTTT. Protein sequence: CASSIRTDSPLHF.